The T cell receptor beta chain under discussion was sequenced for a study of spatial heterogeneity in lung cancer. Whole-study findings and limits: Counts of expanded alpha and beta TCRs within tumors tracked the tumor nonsynonymous mutation count.

This clonotype showed up many times. Its cognate antigen is unknown. Time point denoted: sample taken at primary tumor resection. A total of under 80 untreated early-stage non-small cell lung cancer patients served as donors. In germline, CDR1 is SQVTM, CDR2 ANQGSEA. The CDR3 is 13 residues long. The V end was cut by 5 bases, the J end by 2 bases, with 13 bases between. MiXCR, run by TCRdb on the 5' RACE reads, gives a single entry per CDR3 protein. The table lists 3,500 to 4,500 distinct CDR3 sequences, roughly 7.5% of them singletons. This specimen consisted of lung tumor tissue, obtained at surgery. The gene calls are TRBV29-1 and TRBJ2-7, with D perhaps matching TRBD1 (5 bases). This clonotype was obtained from a male donor with early-stage non-small cell lung cancer. The DNA for the CDR3 is TGCAGCGTTACTCCGGCAGGGACCTACGAGCAGTACTTC. Its protein product is CSVTPAGTYEQYF.